These T cell receptor beta chains were read from a single sample in a study of early T cells in non-severe SARS-CoV-2 infection. TCRdb re-derived calls from the 5' RACE reads in MiXCR, one entry per CDR3 protein. The sample records about 60,000 distinct CDR3 sequences, approximately 11% being singletons. Sequences were obtained from whole blood. The receptors stem from an adult who was a healthcare worker with PCR-confirmed SARS-CoV-2 infection or an uninfected control (not recorded which). Both conserved end residues are part of each CDR3. A D gene is named only where the DNA matches it firmly. Clone size, where shown, is once, few, many, or a class for clones that have expanded.

j_gene: TRBJ2-2; abundance: few; d_gene: TRBD1; v_gene: TRBV5-6; CDR3aa: CASSLGTGVDGELFF; CDR3nt: TGTGCCAGCAGCCTAGGGACAGGGGTCGACGGGGAGCTGTTTTTT
j_gene: TRBJ2-1; abundance: many; d_gene: .; v_gene: TRBV4-2; CDR3aa: CASSQDPNYYHSYNEQFF; CDR3nt: TGTGCCAGCAGCCAAGATCCGAACTATTACCACTCCTACAATGAGCAGTTCTTC
j_gene: TRBJ1-2; abundance: .; d_gene: TRBD1; v_gene: TRBV20-1; CDR3aa: CSAKRTGGEGYGYTF; CDR3nt: TGCAGTGCTAAAAGAACAGGGGGTGAGGGCTATGGCTACACCTTC
j_gene: TRBJ2-2; abundance: .; d_gene: .; v_gene: TRBV5-1; CDR3aa: CASSSTPRNTGELFF; CDR3nt: TGCGCCAGCAGCTCTACACCCCGAAACACCGGGGAGCTGTTTTTT
j_gene: TRBJ2-3; abundance: .; d_gene: TRBD2; v_gene: TRBV28; CDR3aa: CASKRGGDTQYF; CDR3nt: TGTGCCAGCAAGCGGGGAGGAGATACGCAGTATTTT
j_gene: TRBJ1-4; abundance: many; d_gene: .; v_gene: TRBV12-3/TRBV12-4; CDR3aa: CASSGQINEKLFF; CDR3nt: TGTGCCAGCAGTGGGCAGATTAATGAAAAACTGTTTTTT
j_gene: TRBJ2-5; abundance: many; d_gene: TRBD1; v_gene: TRBV24-1; CDR3aa: CATSDPDRYQETQYF; CDR3nt: TGTGCCACCAGTGATCCGGACAGGTACCAAGAGACCCAGTACTTC
j_gene: TRBJ1-3; abundance: many; d_gene: .; v_gene: TRBV5-4; CDR3aa: CASSLGVSGNTIYF; CDR3nt: TGTGCCAGCAGCTTGGGGGTCTCTGGAAACACCATATATTTT
j_gene: TRBJ2-7; abundance: many; d_gene: TRBD1; v_gene: TRBV28; CDR3aa: CASSLSGGEQYF; CDR3nt: TGTGCCAGCAGTTTATCAGGGGGCGAGCAGTACTTC
j_gene: TRBJ1-2; abundance: .; d_gene: .; v_gene: TRBV2; CDR3aa: CASRTTGFYGYTF; CDR3nt: TGTGCCAGCAGAACAACAGGGTTCTATGGCTACACCTTC
j_gene: TRBJ2-6; abundance: .; d_gene: .; v_gene: TRBV6-5; CDR3aa: CASSYGPGANVLTF; CDR3nt: TGTGCCAGCAGTTACGGGCCTGGGGCCAACGTCCTGACTTTC
j_gene: TRBJ1-6; abundance: few; d_gene: TRBD1; v_gene: TRBV6-6; CDR3aa: CASSRTGDGSPLHF; CDR3nt: TGTGCCAGCAGCCGAACAGGGGATGGGTCACCCCTCCACTTT
j_gene: TRBJ2-3; abundance: .; d_gene: TRBD2; v_gene: TRBV7-2; CDR3aa: CASSLVGGMTDTQYF; CDR3nt: TGTGCCAGCAGCTTAGTCGGGGGGATGACAGATACGCAGTATTTT
j_gene: TRBJ2-2; abundance: once; d_gene: .; v_gene: TRBV5-4; CDR3aa: CASSYAGTSNTGELFF; CDR3nt: TGTGCCAGCAGCTATGCCGGGACATCGAACACCGGGGAGCTGTTTTTT
j_gene: TRBJ2-5; abundance: many; d_gene: .; v_gene: TRBV7-6; CDR3aa: CASSLRGRQETQYF; CDR3nt: TGTGCCAGCAGCTTACGGGGGAGACAAGAGACCCAGTACTTC
j_gene: TRBJ1-2; abundance: many; d_gene: .; v_gene: TRBV13; CDR3aa: CASSLGGARSVTF; CDR3nt: TGTGCCAGCAGCCTAGGGGGGGCGCGATCGGTCACCTTC
j_gene: TRBJ1-2; abundance: .; d_gene: TRBD1; v_gene: TRBV6-5; CDR3aa: CASRGQGSYGYTF; CDR3nt: TGTGCCAGCAGAGGACAGGGTAGCTATGGCTACACCTTC
j_gene: TRBJ2-2; abundance: many; d_gene: .; v_gene: TRBV9; CDR3aa: CAASWGDTGELFF; CDR3nt: TGTGCCGCGTCGTGGGGGGACACCGGGGAGCTGTTTTTT
j_gene: TRBJ2-3; abundance: few; d_gene: .; v_gene: TRBV4-1; CDR3aa: CASSQVVYRPPDTQYF; CDR3nt: TGCGCCAGCAGCCAAGTAGTCTACCGACCCCCTGATACGCAGTATTTT
j_gene: TRBJ2-3; abundance: .; d_gene: .; v_gene: TRBV29-1; CDR3aa: CSVAGRTGLTDTQYF; CDR3nt: TGCAGCGTTGCCGGACGGACGGGACTCACAGATACGCAGTATTTT
j_gene: TRBJ1-1; abundance: .; d_gene: TRBD1; v_gene: TRBV5-1; CDR3aa: CASSKTGNRGTEAFF; CDR3nt: TGCGCCAGCAGCAAGACAGGGAACCGGGGCACTGAAGCTTTCTTT
j_gene: TRBJ2-1; abundance: .; d_gene: .; v_gene: TRBV6-2/TRBV6-3; CDR3aa: CASSALPGHKDEQFF; CDR3nt: TGTGCCAGCAGTGCCCTTCCGGGACACAAGGACGAGCAGTTCTTC